Listed below are T cell receptor beta chains from one sample, sequenced in a study of graft-versus-host responses after intestinal transplantation. TCRdb's copy holds only in-frame clones and misses some; the assay was immunoSEQ multiplex PCR. The data hold 96,000 or so clones, with more than 85% observed a single time. No antigens are known for them. The input for sequencing was unstimulated CD4+ T cells sorted from spleen or lymph node cells, taken before intestinal transplant. The origin of the receptors is a human donor who received an intestinal transplant. The CDR3 runs from the conserved cysteine through the conserved F or W. A D gene is named only where the DNA matches it firmly. Clone size is shown for a subset of rows, as once, few, many or a class of expanded clone.

J: TRBJ1-5; D: -; size: -; V: TRBV19; DNA: TGTGCCAGTAGTATAGCGGCGGGAGATCAGCCCCAGCATTTT; CDR3: CASSIAAGDQPQHF
J: TRBJ2-3; D: -; size: -; V: TRBV7-2; DNA: TGTGCCAGCAGCCCGGTCATAGATACGCAGTATTTT; CDR3: CASSPVIDTQYF
J: TRBJ1-6; D: -; size: -; V: TRBV25-1; DNA: TGTGCCAGCAGTGGGCCGGGGAACTATAATTCACCCCTCCACTTT; CDR3: CASSGPGNYNSPLHF
J: TRBJ2-7; D: -; size: -; V: TRBV2; DNA: TGTGCCAGCAGTGGGATTGGGTCTGGAGATGGGTCCTACGAGCAGTACTTC; CDR3: CASSGIGSGDGSYEQYF
J: TRBJ2-5; D: -; size: -; V: TRBV5-6; DNA: TGTGCCAGCAGCTTGGTAGCCCCCGGTGGTGAGACCCAGTACTTC; CDR3: CASSLVAPGGETQYF
J: TRBJ1-1; D: TRBD1; size: -; V: TRBV19; DNA: TGTGCCAGTAGTACGCCGACAGGGGGATACACTGAAGCTTTCTTT; CDR3: CASSTPTGGYTEAFF
J: TRBJ1-1; D: TRBD1; size: few; V: TRBV5-1; DNA: TGCGCCAGCAGCTTGACCGGGACAGCTAACACTGAAGCTTTCTTT; CDR3: CASSLTGTANTEAFF
J: TRBJ1-1; D: TRBD1; size: -; V: TRBV5-3; DNA: TGTGCCAGAAGCGGTAAGACAGGGGCGATGAACACTGAAGCTTTCTTT; CDR3: CARSGKTGAMNTEAFF
J: TRBJ2-1; D: TRBD2; size: -; V: TRBV11-2; DNA: TGTGCCAGCAGCCTCGAGACTAGCGTAACCTACAATGAGCAGTTCTTC; CDR3: CASSLETSVTYNEQFF
J: TRBJ1-2; D: -; size: -; V: TRBV12-5; DNA: TGTGCTAGTGGTTTGGCCGGTTACGGCTACACCTTC; CDR3: CASGLAGYGYTF
J: TRBJ1-5; D: TRBD1; size: once; V: TRBV27; DNA: TGTGCCAGCAGTCCCCGAGAAAGACAGGGGGCTCGTCAGCCCCAGCATTTT; CDR3: CASSPRERQGARQPQHF
J: TRBJ2-5; D: -; size: -; V: TRBV7-9; DNA: TGTGCCAGCAGCCCATTAGGGGGGACAGAAGAGACCCAGTACTTC; CDR3: CASSPLGGTEETQYF
J: TRBJ2-2; D: TRBD2; size: -; V: TRBV5-1; DNA: TGCGCCAGCAGCTTGACTAGCGGGAGTTCCGGGGAGCTGTTTTTT; CDR3: CASSLTSGSSGELFF
J: TRBJ2-3; D: -; size: -; V: TRBV7-9; DNA: TGTGCCAGCAGTCAGAATGAAGATACGCAGTATTTT; CDR3: CASSQNEDTQYF
J: TRBJ2-7; D: TRBD2; size: few; V: TRBV2; DNA: TGTGCCAGTCGGGGGGGTTACGAGCAGTACTTC; CDR3: CASRGGYEQYF